The next 18 T cell receptor beta chains were all read from a single sample in a study of T-cell memory formation after mild COVID-19 (dated by TCRdb to the early 2020s). To prepare the library, 5' RACE was applied. The sequencer was an Illumina NovaSeq 6000. TCRdb handled the public reads itself, with Q25 trimming in fastp and clone calling in MiXCR, and kept productive beta chains. Each entry merges the rows of one CDR3 protein and shows their most common DNA and genes. Within this sample are about 170,000 distinct CDR3 sequences, with approximately 12% of them counted one time only. Approximately 3.5% of the sample belongs to the ten largest clones. Sequences were obtained from PBMCs or a T cell subset sorted from them (not recorded which). The receptors derive from a young man who had mild COVID-19 (a few samples of this study predate the infection). The sample titles of this study are shuffled in the database, so cell type and time point are left out; the donor was told from shared clones.

Ten or more counts support this clonotype. V usage is TRBV20-1 and J usage is TRBJ2-5, with 8 positions matching TRBD2. V gave up 0 bases and J gave up 2 bases; unmatched junction bases: 5. Germline V gene sequence: CDR1 DFQATT, CDR2 SNEGSKA (reference sequence). The CDR3 runs to 15 residues. CDR3 in DNA: TGCAGTGCTAGAGATCACGGGGGGGGACAAGAGACCCAGTACTTC. It is translated as CSARDHGGGQETQYF.

This clonotype was found many times. V gene TRBV2 combines with J gene TRBJ2-3; a weak D match, TRBD2 (6 bases). CDR3 length equals 12 residues. The V end lost 4 bases, the J end lost 6 bases, and 8 bases lay between the germline ends. Germline-derived CDR1 and CDR2 are SNHLY and FYNNEI. The CDR3 protein is CASSASGDTQYF. CDR3 coding DNA: TGTGCCAGCAGTGCCAGCGGGGATACGCAGTATTTT.

This clonotype was counted a few times. This chain joins TRBV7-6 and TRBJ2-3; D call uncertain. The V gene lost 6 bases and the J gene lost 5 bases, with 9 bases spanning the gap. Germline CDR1 SGHVS, CDR2 FNYEAQ. The CDR3 is made up of 12 amino acids. DNA for the CDR3: TGTGCCAGCAGTCTTCCCGTAGATACGCAGTATTTT. It codes for CASSLPVDTQYF.

The rearrangement joins TRBV2 to TRBJ1-1; D gene uncertain. This CDR3 has 13 amino acids. Germline values: CDR1 SNHLY, CDR2 FYNNEI. Trimming shortened V by 3 bases and J by 2 bases, and 7 bases separated the two germline ends. The CDR3, as DNA: TGTGCCAGCAGTGATTCCGGTAACACTGAAGCTTTCTTT. Protein: CASSDSGNTEAFF.

This clonotype was seen only a few times. V is TRBV12-3 or TRBV12-4 and J is TRBJ1-2, with D unclear. V lost 3 bases, J lost 8 bases, and 13 bases lay in between. This CDR3 region has 13 residues. The CDR3 DNA follows: TGTGCCAGCAGTTTCCGGGGAGAAGGCGGCTACACCTTC. Protein sequence: CASSFRGEGGYTF.

This clonotype was seen a handful of times. The CDR3 bases are TGTGCCAGCAGCGTGGGTGTCGGACAGGGGGTTAGCCCGGGAAATCAGCCCCAGCATTTT. This codes for CASSVGVGQGVSPGNQPQHF. The V call is TRBV5-6, the J call TRBJ1-5; 10 bases are shared with TRBD1. Germline assignment: CDR1 SGHDT and CDR2 YYEEEE. V was clipped by 4 bases and J by 4 bases; unmatched bases: 20. This CDR3 has 20 residues.

The sample holds many counts of this clonotype. The chain combines TRBV7-9 with TRBJ2-5, with 9 bases aligning to TRBD2. Germline trimming cut 0 bases from V and 3 bases from J; bases unmatched to any gene: 2. Looked up from germline, CDR1 is SEHNR and CDR2 is FQNEAQ (reference sequence). The CDR3 is 15 amino acids. CDR3 residues: CASSLASSGEETQYF. The CDR3 bases are TGTGCCAGCAGCTTAGCGTCTAGCGGGGAAGAGACCCAGTACTTC.

This clonotype was detected ten times or more. J is TRBJ2-4 and V is TRBV2; 8 bases line up with TRBD2. This CDR3 spans 13 amino acids. In germline, CDR1 is SNHLY, CDR2 FYNNEI. Trimming at V came to 8 bases and at J to 1 base, leaving 1 base not matched to a gene. The CDR3 region is CASRGGAKNIQYF. The CDR3 nucleotides are TGTGCCAGCCGGGGGGGTGCCAAAAACATTCAGTACTTC. Together with reference TRBV2 and TRBJ2-4, the CDR3 gives the full variable domain: EPEVTQTPSHQVTQMGQEVILRCVPISNHLYFYWYRQILGQKVEFLVSFYNNEISEKSEIFDDQFSVERPDGSNFTLKIRSTKLEDSAMYFCASRGGAKNIQYFGAGTRLSVL.

The chain has TRBV6-5 and TRBJ1-1; a weak D match, TRBD1 (5 bases). Between the trimmed V and J ends, which lost 5 bases and 8 bases, there was a span of 12 bases. Germline CDR1 is MNHEY and CDR2 is SVGAGI. The CDR3 totals 12 residues. CDR3 sequence: CASSDPRAEAFF. CDR3 DNA sequence: TGTGCCAGCAGTGACCCCAGGGCGGAAGCTTTCTTT.

The chain is built from TRBV15 and TRBJ1-4; D is unclear. The CDR3 sequence is 14 residues long. Germline CDR1 is LNHNV and CDR2 is YYDKDF (reference sequence). The germline V and J ends were trimmed by 0 bases and 7 bases, with 9 bases remaining between them. CDR3 region: CATSRDVLIEKLFF. The CDR3 DNA reads TGTGCCACCAGCAGAGATGTTTTGATTGAAAAACTGTTTTTT.

This clonotype has only one observation. The chain uses TRBV5-1 and TRBJ2-2, with 12 bases aligning to TRBD1. After removal of 4 bases from V and 6 bases from J, the junction contained 4 bases not matched to a gene. This CDR3 has 15 residues. Germline V gene sequence: CDR1 SGHRS, CDR2 YFSETQ. For the CDR3, the DNA is TGCGCCAGCAGCGGGACAGGGGGCCTAGCCGGGGAGCTGTTTTTT. This gives the protein CASSGTGGLAGELFF.

The gene calls are TRBV29-1 and TRBJ1-2; TRBD1 agrees at 8 bases. The CDR3 has 14 amino acids. In germline, CDR1 is SQVTM, CDR2 ANQGSEA. J lost 6 bases, V lost 4 bases, and 10 bases had no gene match. The CDR3 spells CSVALHRGKDGYTF. The CDR3 nucleotides read TGCAGCGTTGCCCTCCACAGGGGGAAGGATGGCTACACCTTC.

This chain connects TRBV11-2 to TRBJ2-1; 9 bases are a match to TRBD1. CDR3 size: 15 residues. Trimming cost V 8 bases and J 4 bases; bases outside gene matches: 9. Germline V lookup: CDR1 SGHAT, CDR2 FQNNGV. The chain's CDR3 is CASPGGTGSYNEQFF. CDR3 DNA: TGTGCCAGCCCCGGGGGGACAGGGAGTTACAATGAGCAGTTCTTC. Based on the CDR3 plus reference TRBV11-2 and TRBJ2-1, the full variable domain is EAGVAQSPRYKIIEKRQSVAFWCNPISGHATLYWYQQILGQGPKLLIQFQNNGVVDDSQLPKDRFSAERLKGVDSTLKIQPAKLEDSAVYLCASPGGTGSYNEQFFGPGTRLTVL.

This clonotype was seen more than once but under ten times. J is TRBJ1-1 and V is TRBV7-9; 7 bases map to TRBD1. Germline loops: CDR1 SEHNR, CDR2 FQNEAQ (reference sequence). V was pared by 5 bases and J by 1 base, with 7 bases of the junction left unmatched. The CDR3 has 15 amino acids. CDR3 nucleotides: TGTGCCAGCAGCGTGGCCGGGACAGAGAACACTGAAGCTTTCTTT. Translated: CASSVAGTENTEAFF.

This clonotype appeared a few times. This chain joins TRBV11-3 and TRBJ2-3; TRBD1 is a possible D gene (6 bases). The CDR3 runs to 14 residues. Trimming took 5 bases from V and 2 from J, leaving 11 bases between them. From germline, CDR1 is SGHNT and CDR2 YENEEA. CDR3 region: CASSQGSFTDTQYF. The DNA of the CDR3 is TGTGCCAGCAGCCAGGGGTCTTTCACAGATACGCAGTATTTT.

The gene calls are TRBV6-5 and TRBJ2-1; tentative D call: TRBD2 (7 bases). The CDR3 runs 17 residues. Trimming removed 5 bases from V and 0 bases from J, with 17 bases in between. The V gene's germline CDR1 is MNHEY and CDR2 SVGAGI. In nucleotides, the CDR3 is TGTGCCAGCAGTCCAATGGGGAGGGGGTCCTCCTACAATGAGCAGTTCTTC. Its translation: CASSPMGRGSSYNEQFF.

V and J are TRBV7-9 and TRBJ2-3; weak D call: TRBD1 (5 bases). V was cut by 1 base and J by 2 bases, with 13 bases left in between. Germline-derived CDR1 and CDR2 are SEHNR and FQNEAQ (reference sequence). The CDR3 contains 16 residues. The CDR3 reads CASSLVKGPFTDTQYF. The CDR3 DNA follows: TGTGCCAGCAGCTTAGTCAAGGGGCCTTTCACAGATACGCAGTATTTT.

This clonotype was found a few times. The J gene is TRBJ1-1, the V gene TRBV4-1; D is undetermined. V lost 0 bases to trimming and J lost 4 bases, with 9 bases between them. Germline assignment: CDR1 MGHRA and CDR2 YSYEKL. The length of the CDR3 is 14 residues. CDR3 sequence (DNA): TGCGCCAGCAGCCAAGAAGTCACGGGCACTGAAGCTTTCTTT. It yields the protein CASSQEVTGTEAFF.